The 29 T cell receptor beta chains in this list originate from one sample, sequenced in a study of identical twins. TCRdb passed the 5' RACE reads through MiXCR, listing each CDR3 protein once. The sample includes about 240,000 distinct CDR3 sequences, roughly a tenth of them seen just once. Sample: memory T cells sorted from blood. These receptors were taken from a man in his fifties in good health.

The chain is built from TRBV5-1 and TRBJ2-5, with D maybe TRBD2 (5 bases). The length of the CDR3 is 14 residues. Germline CDR1 SGHRS, CDR2 YFSETQ. The V gene lost 0 bases and the J gene lost 8 bases, with 14 bases spanning the gap. As DNA, the CDR3 is TGCGCCAGCAGCTTGGGAGGGCCCGCTGACACCCAGTACTTC. As protein: CASSLGGPADTQYF.

V usage is TRBV6-5 and J usage is TRBJ2-2; 8 nucleotides align to TRBD2. This CDR3 spans 16 amino acids. CDR1 is MNHEY and CDR2 is SVGAGI in the germline V gene. Trimming cost V 4 bases and J 2 bases; bases outside gene matches: 6. CDR3 nucleotides: TGTGCCAGCAGTTTACGCGGGGGGACCAACACCGGGGAGCTGTTTTTT. Its translation is CASSLRGGTNTGELFF.

This clonotype has a count of ten or more. This rearrangement joins TRBV11-3 to TRBJ2-1; the D is unclear. The length of the CDR3 is 13 residues. Germline CDR1 reads SGHNT; CDR2 reads YENEEA. V lost 1 base and J lost 8, with 9 bases in between. CDR3 sequence: CASSLVPEYEQFF. CDR3 bases: TGTGCCAGCAGCTTAGTCCCCGAATATGAGCAGTTCTTC.

This clonotype came up many times. The rearrangement uses TRBV12-3 or TRBV12-4 and TRBJ2-1; D unresolved. Between the trimmed V and J ends, which lost 1 base and 12 bases, there was a span of 13 bases. The CDR3 is 13 amino acids. The CDR3 DNA is TGTGCCAGCAGTTTAGTGGCACCCGAAAGGCAGTTCTTC. Its protein product is CASSLVAPERQFF.

This clonotype was seen at least ten times. This chain connects TRBV9 to TRBJ2-3; 8 nucleotides agree with TRBD2. Looked up from germline, CDR1 is SGDLS and CDR2 is YYNGEE. The V and J ends lost 7 bases and 6 bases, in that order; junction bases with no gene match: 7. The CDR3 loop spans 13 amino acids. The CDR3 DNA sequence: TGTGCCAGCGGCGGGGGGCCAGGGGATACGCAGTATTTT. It specifies CASGGGPGDTQYF. Supplemented by reference TRBV9 and TRBJ2-3, the full variable domain reads DSGVTQTPKHLITATGQRVTLRCSPRSGDLSVYWYQQSLDQGLQFLIQYYNGEERAKGNILERFSAQQFPDLHSELNLSSLELGDSALYFCASGGGPGDTQYFGPGTRLTVL.

This clonotype occurred many times. The rearrangement joins TRBV4-2 to TRBJ2-7; 7 nucleotides agree with TRBD2. CDR3 length: 17 residues. After removal of 1 base from V and 5 bases from J, the junction contained 14 bases not matched to a gene. The germline V gene encodes CDR1 LGHNA and CDR2 YNFKEQ. The CDR3 DNA sequence: TGTGCCAGCAGCCAAGCGGTAGGGAGCGGGACCCGGAACGAGCAGTACTTC. Amino acids: CASSQAVGSGTRNEQYF.

This clonotype has more than one count but fewer than ten. The chain is built from TRBV3-1 and TRBJ2-2; TRBD2 aligns across 11 bases. The germline gives CDR1 LGHDT, CDR2 YNNKEL (reference sequence). The CDR3 has 13 residues. J was trimmed by 10 bases and V by 4 bases; bases with no gene match: 2. In DNA form, the CDR3 reads TGTGCCAGCAGCCTGGGACTAGCGGAGGAGCTGTTTTTT. Translated, it gives CASSLGLAEELFF.

This clonotype was recorded many times. The rearrangement links TRBV13 to TRBJ2-7; 9 nucleotides agree with TRBD2. V dropped 3 bases and J dropped 0; count of bases not matched to a gene: 12. This CDR3 has 18 amino acids. CDR1 PRHDT and CDR2 FYEKMQ come from the germline V gene (reference sequence). CDR3 coding DNA: TGTGCCAGCAGCTTCAGGAGCAACGGCGGGAGGGACTCCTACGAGCAGTACTTC. Its translation is CASSFRSNGGRDSYEQYF.

This clonotype was observed a few times. The V and J genes are TRBV5-1 and TRBJ2-5; a weak D match, TRBD1 (6 bases). Germline CDR1 is SGHRS and CDR2 is YFSETQ. The V end lost 6 bases, the J end lost 5 bases, and 23 bases lay between the germline ends. The CDR3 totals 16 residues. CDR3 residues: CASKTDPHRAGETQYF. CDR3 bases: TGCGCCAGCAAGACCGACCCCCACAGGGCCGGGGAGACCCAGTACTTC.

This clonotype was counted only a few times. This sequence joins TRBV20-1 and TRBJ1-2, with D perhaps TRBD1 (5 bases). The CDR3 extends over 12 amino acids. Trimming cost V 4 bases and J 6 bases, with 12 bases left between them. Per the germline V gene, CDR1 is DFQATT and CDR2 is SNEGSKA (reference sequence). The CDR3 protein is CSAKARADGYTF. The CDR3 DNA reads TGCAGTGCTAAGGCCAGGGCGGATGGCTACACCTTC.

There are many counts of this clonotype. The gene calls are TRBV6-2 or TRBV6-3 and TRBJ2-5, with TRBD1 identical over 10 bases. The CDR3 totals 13 residues. Trimming took 7 bases from V and 2 from J; bases not matched to a gene: 1. Germline CDR1 MNHEY, CDR2 SVGEGT. Here the CDR3 reads CASTGQGQETQYF. Here the CDR3 DNA reads TGTGCCAGCACGGGACAGGGGCAAGAGACCCAGTACTTC.

This clonotype was recorded many times. This chain links TRBV4-2 with TRBJ1-5, with D perhaps matching TRBD1 (5 bases). CDR1 and CDR2 from the germline V gene are LGHNA and YNFKEQ. V shed 2 bases and J shed 6 bases, with 20 bases lying between them. The CDR3 is 17 residues long. The CDR3 loop reads CASSQSPGSGGSQPQHF. In DNA, the CDR3 is TGTGCCAGCAGCCAATCCCCCGGGAGCGGGGGAAGTCAGCCCCAGCATTTT.

In this sample, this clonotype turned up many times. This rearrangement joins TRBV4-1 to TRBJ1-4; D may be TRBD1 (6 bases). The germline V gene has CDR1 MGHRA and CDR2 YSYEKL. Trimming pared 1 base from V and 5 bases from J, leaving 8 bases between. CDR3 length: 14 residues. CDR3 sequence (DNA): TGCGCCAGCAGCCAAGGCAGGGGCAATGAAAAACTGTTTTTT. Translation gives CASSQGRGNEKLFF.

This clonotype was picked up many times. The V gene is TRBV5-1, the J gene TRBJ2-7; TRBD1 aligns across 10 bases. The V gene end was trimmed by 3 bases and the J gene end by 2 bases; junction bases not matched to a gene: 2. CDR3 length: 14 amino acids. Germline values: CDR1 SGHRS, CDR2 YFSETQ. The CDR3 is CASSSGQGTYEQYF. The CDR3 DNA sequence: TGCGCCAGCAGCTCGGGACAGGGGACCTACGAGCAGTACTTC.

This clonotype was recorded a few times. The rearrangement links TRBV4-1 to TRBJ2-5, with D hard to call. V shed 1 base and J shed 2 bases, with 8 bases lying between them. The CDR3 is 14 residues long. The germline V gene encodes CDR1 MGHRA and CDR2 YSYEKL. CDR3 sequence: CASSQGSLQETQYF. The CDR3 region has the DNA TGCGCCAGCAGCCAAGGTTCACTACAAGAGACCCAGTACTTC.

This rearrangement joins TRBV2 to TRBJ2-1, with TRBD2 identical over 9 bases. Germline-derived CDR1 and CDR2 are SNHLY and FYNNEI. V was clipped by 3 bases and J by 8 bases; unmatched bases: 11. The CDR3 has 16 residues. The chain's CDR3 is CASSERRAGGSDEQFF. The CDR3 DNA follows: TGTGCCAGCAGTGAGAGGCGAGCGGGAGGTAGTGATGAGCAGTTCTTC.

Ten or more counts support this clonotype. This rearrangement joins TRBV3-1 to TRBJ1-2; the D is unclear. The germline V gene encodes CDR1 LGHDT and CDR2 YNNKEL (reference sequence). With 3 bases removed from V and 4 bases from J, the gap between germline ends came to 9 bases. The CDR3 is 13 amino acids. This CDR3 reads CASSQKTRYGYTF. In DNA form, the CDR3 reads TGTGCCAGCAGCCAGAAGACCCGCTATGGCTACACCTTC.

This clonotype was seen many times. This sequence joins TRBV7-2 and TRBJ2-4; 8 nucleotides align to TRBD1. This CDR3 has 17 amino acids. V gave up 0 bases and J gave up 3 bases; unmatched junction bases: 7. Germline CDR1 is SGHTA and CDR2 is FQGNSA. The CDR3 is CASSLALTGAYKNIQYF. The DNA for the CDR3 is TGTGCCAGCAGCTTAGCACTGACAGGGGCTTACAAAAACATTCAGTACTTC.

The V gene is TRBV28, the J gene TRBJ2-7; no clear D gene. In germline, CDR1 is MDHEN, CDR2 SYDVKM. Trimming took 4 bases from V and 4 from J, leaving 14 bases between them. The CDR3 spans 14 residues. Here the CDR3 reads CASSSPGDAYEQYF. CDR3 DNA sequence: TGTGCCAGCAGTTCCCCCGGAGACGCATACGAGCAGTACTTC.

Many counts were recorded for this clonotype. The chain recombines TRBV3-1 with TRBJ2-1; D call uncertain. In germline, CDR1 is LGHDT, CDR2 YNNKEL (reference sequence). The V gene lost 0 bases and the J gene lost 10 bases, with 16 bases spanning the gap. The CDR3 has 15 residues. The DNA for the CDR3 is TGTGCCAGCAGCCAAGATCTCAGTAAGTCGAGAGAGCAGTTCTTC. It yields the protein CASSQDLSKSREQFF.

The chain is built from TRBV29-1 and TRBJ1-2, with D maybe TRBD1 (5 bases). CDR1 is SQVTM and CDR2 is ANQGSEA in the germline V gene. This CDR3 region has 13 residues. Deletions cut 3 bases from V and 4 bases from J, with 12 bases between. This chain's CDR3 is CSVDREGTYGYTF. The DNA for the CDR3 is TGCAGCGTTGACCGGGAGGGGACCTATGGCTACACCTTC.

In its sample, this clonotype was seen a few times. V and J are TRBV5-5 and TRBJ1-2; 12 bases map to TRBD1. Germline assignment: CDR1 SGHKS and CDR2 YYEKEE (reference sequence). The CDR3 totals 17 residues. Germline trimming cut 0 bases from V and 4 bases from J; bases unmatched to any gene: 7. The CDR3 region has the DNA TGTGCCAGCAGCTTGGGGGACAGGGGGCTCTCTTTCTATGGCTACACCTTC. This sequence encodes CASSLGDRGLSFYGYTF.

This clonotype has ten or more counts. This chain uses TRBV5-1 with TRBJ1-2; possible D gene TRBD1, 5 bases. Trimming took off 3 bases at V and 6 bases at J, with 15 bases between the two ends. The CDR3 spans 14 residues. CDR1 SGHRS and CDR2 YFSETQ come from the germline V gene. For the CDR3, the DNA is TGCGCCAGCAGCTCCGGGACGCTCGGAGATGGCTACACCTTC. It yields the protein CASSSGTLGDGYTF.

The rearrangement uses TRBV9 and TRBJ2-3; 14 bases are a match to TRBD2. V gave up 0 bases and J gave up 7 bases; unmatched junction bases: 7. CDR1 is SGDLS, CDR2 YYNGEE, per germline. CDR3 length: 17 amino acids. The CDR3 sequence is CASSVAPGLAGVNTQYF. The CDR3 DNA reads TGTGCCAGCAGCGTAGCCCCGGGACTAGCGGGGGTGAATACGCAGTATTTT.

The J gene is TRBJ1-2, the V gene TRBV4-2; D is unresolved. There are 14 residues in the CDR3. Germline V gene data show CDR1 as LGHNA and CDR2 as YNFKEQ. The V gene lost 0 bases and the J gene lost 0 bases, with 5 bases spanning the gap. The CDR3 DNA follows: TGTGCCAGCAGCCAAGATTCTCCTAACTATGGCTACACCTTC. It specifies CASSQDSPNYGYTF.

This clonotype came up a few times. This chain joins TRBV7-9 and TRBJ2-3; possible D gene TRBD1, 5 bases. V shed 9 bases and J shed 0 bases, with 16 bases lying between them. The CDR3 spans 15 residues. The germline V gene has CDR1 SEHNR and CDR2 FQNEAQ (reference sequence). The CDR3 reads CASGPWAGSTDTQYF. The CDR3 nucleotides are TGTGCCAGTGGCCCTTGGGCAGGGAGCACAGATACGCAGTATTTT.

At least ten counts were recorded for this clonotype. This sequence joins TRBV4-2 and TRBJ1-2; D is unclear. Trimming took off 0 bases at V and 4 bases at J, with 6 bases between the two ends. The CDR3 runs 13 residues. Germline CDR1 and CDR2: LGHNA and YNFKEQ. For the CDR3, the DNA is TGTGCCAGCAGCCAAGAACAGACCTATGGCTACACCTTC. Translating it yields CASSQEQTYGYTF.

This chain's CDR3 is CASSRRGRTGGLGTDTQYF. The DNA of the CDR3 is TGTGCCAGCTCCCGGAGGGGGCGGACCGGGGGATTAGGCACAGATACGCAGTATTTT. This rearrangement joins TRBV11-1 to TRBJ2-3, with D maybe TRBD1 (7 bases). With 8 bases removed from V and 1 base from J, the gap between germline ends came to 28 bases. Germline assignment: CDR1 SGHAT and CDR2 FQDESV (reference sequence). The CDR3 is 19 amino acids.

Comment on this clonotype: A much larger clone differs by one base, so this may be a read error. The V gene is TRBV5-1, the J gene TRBJ2-2; TRBD1 matches 8 bases. V shed 7 bases, J shed 1 base, and the junction held 6 bases outside the gene matches. The CDR3 is 15 amino acids. Germline V lookup: CDR1 SGHRS, CDR2 YFSETQ. For the CDR3, the DNA is TGCGCCAGCGGCGCACAGGGGGGGAACACCGGGGAGCTGTTTTTT. Translation: CASGAQGGNTGELFF.